This is a list of T cell receptor beta chains from one sample in a study of Graves' ophthalmopathy and Graves' hyperthyroidism. TCRdb re-called the multiplex PCR reads with MiXCR, one entry per CDR3 protein. The sample consists of more than 300,000 distinct CDR3 sequences, about 18% of them appearing once. Sequences were obtained from peripheral blood. The receptors shown here come from an adult woman with stable Graves' hyperthyroidism. Each CDR3 is given with its conserved first and last residue. The D gene is left open where the match is weak.

>TRBD1|TRBV29-1
CSVGGGQGAYGYTF
>NA|TRBV7-9
CASQGLGGTEAFF
>TRBD1|TRBV24-1
CATNNRDREMGKNIQYF
>NA|TRBV28
CASSITPGDSYEQYF
>NA|TRBV10-3
CAISESMGQNTEAFF
>NA|TRBV11-3
CASSPSRGTETQYF
>TRBD1|TRBV5-1
CASSPGDRGLAGAFF
>NA|TRBV4-1
CASSQVRDSPLHF
>NA|TRBV12-3/TRBV12-4
CASSNLAQPQHF
>NA|TRBV25-1
CASSDFGGHETQYF
>NA|TRBV3-1
CASSRDGTIQETQYF
>NA|TRBV5-1
CASSFRDADEQYF
>NA|TRBV7-2
CASSLVRGNTEAFF